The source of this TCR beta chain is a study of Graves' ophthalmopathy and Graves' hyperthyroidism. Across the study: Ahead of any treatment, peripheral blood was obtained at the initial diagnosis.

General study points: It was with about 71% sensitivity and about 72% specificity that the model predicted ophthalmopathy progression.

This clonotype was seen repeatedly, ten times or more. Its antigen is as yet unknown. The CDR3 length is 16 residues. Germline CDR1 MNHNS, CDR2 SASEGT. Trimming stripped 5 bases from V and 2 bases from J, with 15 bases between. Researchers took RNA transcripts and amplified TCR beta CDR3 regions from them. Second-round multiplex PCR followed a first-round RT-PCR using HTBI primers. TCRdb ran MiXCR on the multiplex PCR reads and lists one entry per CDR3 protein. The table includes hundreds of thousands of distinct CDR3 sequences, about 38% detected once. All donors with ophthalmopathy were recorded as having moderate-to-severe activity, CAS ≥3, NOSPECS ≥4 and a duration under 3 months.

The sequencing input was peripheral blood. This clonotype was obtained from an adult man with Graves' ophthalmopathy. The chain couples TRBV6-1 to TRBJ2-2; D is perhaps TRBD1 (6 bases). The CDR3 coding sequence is TGTGCCAGCAGTTACCTTAGACAGGCCAACACCGGGGAGCTGTTTTTT. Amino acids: CASSYLRQANTGELFF.